This T cell receptor (beta chain) was sequenced during a study of OX40 agonist ivuxolimab in advanced cancers. Study overall: Patients with prior anti-PD-1, anti-PD-L1 or anti-CTLA-4 therapy were eligible; 40% had some.

Overall study results and limits: Blood T cells, both CD4+ and CD8+, expanded clonally by week 6 at 0.1 to 3.0 mg/kg.

Trimming removed 2 bases from V and 0 bases from J, with 8 bases in between. The CDR3 is 15 residues long. Germline V lookup: CDR1 ENHRY, CDR2 SYGVKD. Measured with immunoSEQ multiplex PCR; TCRdb has only the in-frame clones, and not every one. Here the sample spans some 83,000 clones, about 89% being singletons. Comment on this clone: Its antigen is unidentified.

This TCR was recovered from an adult with an advanced solid tumor such as melanoma, head and neck, liver or kidney cancer. The chain carries TRBV10-3 and TRBJ2-1; D gene unclear. Sequencing used CD4+ or CD8+ T cells sorted from blood, obtained in a trial of the OX40 agonist ivuxolimab. CDR3 bases: TGTGCCATCAGTGAGACCGGAAGCTCCTACAATGAGCAGTTCTTC. It yields the protein CAISETGSSYNEQFF.